This T cell receptor (beta chain) originates from a study of blood T cell repertoires in COVID-19. Overall study: COVID-19 samples from acute and convalescent phases originated in the United States, Italy and Spain. The cDNA or gDNA used as material had been derived from T cells, B-cell-depleted T cells, or PBMCs.

In this sample, this clone turned up a few times. Germline V lookup: CDR1 SGDLS, CDR2 YYNGEE. The J segment lost 9 bases and the V segment lost 2 bases, leaving 6 bases of the junction unmatched. The CDR3 covers 15 residues. Authors' processing steps: Estimated nucleated cell counts came from reference gene primer amplification. Using immunoSEQ multiplex PCR, the repertoire was profiled, and TCRdb retains in-frame clones only, with some absent. V, J and clone size derive from that table, while D and trimming were established from the DNA sequence. The sample yields 44,000 or so clones, just under 70% seen once.

The sample consisted of peripheral blood. V and J are TRBV9 and TRBJ2-1; 12 bases map to TRBD2. The clonotype originates from a man of 80 years or more with acute or convalescent COVID-19. The CDR3 spells CASSVLAGGPGEQFF. CDR3 nucleotide sequence: TGTGCCAGCAGCGTGCTAGCGGGAGGGCCCGGTGAGCAGTTCTTC.